Each of the 3 T cell receptor beta chains below was sequenced from the same sample in a study of HIV-infected children after antiretroviral therapy interruption (dated by TCRdb to 2018 to 2020). Library prep was done by 3' RACE. The sequencing machine was an Illumina MiSeq. TCR libraries were constructed from RNA with a 3' RACE protocol that used unique molecular identifiers to correct for PCR amplification bias. TCRdb itself trimmed the public reads at Q25 with fastp, ran MiXCR and retained productive beta chains. For every CDR3 protein sequence, its rows merge into one entry that carries the most common genes and DNA. This sample comprises more than 85,000 distinct CDR3 sequences, about 6.3% of them detected only once. The leading ten clones occupy 0.9% to 1.3% of the sample. The treatment or condition label for this specimen denotes: PENTA 11 planned treatment interruption arm or continuous ART arm.

Sequenced here: CD45RA+ CD4+ T cells from PBMCs, pooled from several time points, sampled from a donor given antiretroviral therapy, either interrupted or continuous. According to the study, the label for this sample's cell subset or site signals: naive CD4+ CD45RA+ CD45RO- T cells. The receptor set was obtained from a pool of human donors with HIV.

This clonotype was found many times. The V and J genes are TRBV6-2 or TRBV6-3 and TRBJ2-7; 7 nucleotides align to TRBD1. The CDR3 has 13 amino acids. J was trimmed by 0 bases and V by 9 bases; bases with no gene match: 5. Looked up from germline, CDR1 is MNHEY and CDR2 is SVGEGT. In DNA form, the CDR3 reads TGTGCCAGTGGGACAGCAAGCTCCTACGAGCAGTACTTC. This gives the protein CASGTASSYEQYF.

This clonotype has a count of ten or more. This chain links TRBV12-3 or TRBV12-4 with TRBJ2-5; D possibly matches TRBD1 or TRBD2 (6 bases each). This CDR3 has 13 residues. The ends were cut back, 10 bases at V and 0 bases at J, with 12 bases in the middle. CDR3 region: CATAGTHQETQYF. CDR3 coding DNA: TGTGCCACCGCGGGGACACACCAAGAGACCCAGTACTTC.

This chain connects TRBV5-4 to TRBJ2-7, with 8 bases matching TRBD1. Germline CDR1 is SGHNT and CDR2 is YYREEE (reference sequence). This CDR3 region has 15 residues. J gave up 0 bases and V 9 bases, and 11 bases lay outside the gene matches. CDR3 coding DNA: TGTGCCAACCCCCAGGGGGCTTTCGACTCCTACGAGCAGTACTTC. Protein product: CANPQGAFDSYEQYF.